The entry below gives a single T cell receptor (beta chain) sequence along with its context. The data were obtained in a study of Ad26.COV2.S vaccination and SARS-CoV-2 variants. The assay was immunoSEQ multiplex PCR, and TCRdb's table has in-frame clones only and misses some. The sample lists about 350,000 clones, around 87% seen once, with 3.4% in the top ten. The CDR3 loop spans 18 amino acids. The V end lost 3 bases, the J end lost 3 bases, and 24 bases lay between the germline ends. Germline V lookup: CDR1 SGDLS, CDR2 YYNGEE. As to treatment: some 19 received Ad26.COV2.S at low or high dose, single or two shots; roughly five received placebo; per-sample allocation not given. Samples analyzed were those drawn on day 63 after the first vaccine or placebo injection. What was given as vaccine was an Ad26 vector encoding Wuhan-strain SARS-CoV-2 spike.

This chain links TRBV9 with TRBJ1-1; TRBD1 might be the D (5 bases). The sample here was peripheral blood, taken in a trial of Ad26.COV2.S vaccine versus placebo. The receptor comes from a person between 18 and 65 years old who received the Ad26.COV2.S COVID-19 vaccine or a placebo. This CDR3 is CASSAETTGLAEYTEAFF. The CDR3 region has the DNA TGTGCCAGCAGCGCCGAAACGACGGGGCTCGCGGAGTACACTGAAGCTTTCTTT.